This T cell receptor beta chain derives from a study of CD8+ T cells in alopecia areata. The wider study: Each day, treated patients took oral tofacitinib twice, at 5 to 10 mg per dose. A 6-month off-drug phase came after tofacitinib, which had lasted 6 to 18 months.

The CDR3 runs to 14 residues. The germline CDR1 and CDR2 sequences are SEHNR and FQNEAQ (reference sequence). Between the trimmed V and J ends, which lost 3 bases and 0 bases, there was a span of 8 bases. Once RNA had been extracted, it was reverse transcribed into cDNA to act as the sequencing template. Assay: immunoSEQ multiplex PCR; the TCRdb copy retains only in-frame clones and omits some. The sample has over 120,000 clones; around 58% are singletons. This sequence originates from a human donor with alopecia areata. The sequencing here drew on CD4+ T cells sorted from blood, taken at week 0. This chain links TRBV7-9 with TRBJ2-5; D not resolved. The CDR3 is CASSFLLNQETQYF. For the CDR3, the DNA is TGTGCCAGCAGCTTCCTCCTTAACCAAGAGACCCAGTACTTC.